The present TCR beta chain was sequenced within a study of T-cell memory formation after mild COVID-19. One entry per CDR3 protein, called by TCRdb with MiXCR from the 5' RACE reads. The profile shows fewer than 350,000 distinct CDR3 sequences, around an eighth of them singletons. The ends were cut back, 0 bases at V and 5 bases at J, with 10 bases in the middle. Germline loops: CDR1 MNHEY, CDR2 SVGAGI. The CDR3 consists of 14 residues. The receptor was derived from a man aged 18 to 29 who had mild COVID-19 (a few samples of this study predate the infection). Cell type and time point are not known. The chain recombines TRBV6-5 with TRBJ2-5, with D maybe TRBD1 (6 bases). The sequenced material came from PBMCs or a T cell subset sorted from them (not recorded which). CDR3: CASSYSWGPETQYF. The DNA of the CDR3 is TGTGCCAGCAGTTACTCGTGGGGGCCGGAGACCCAGTACTTC.